These 24 T cell receptor beta chains were all obtained from the same sample, sequenced in a study of T cell responses to AZD1222 COVID-19 vaccine. This table comes from immunoSEQ multiplex PCR, and its TCRdb copy is limited to in-frame clones, with some not included. The sample shows approximately 110,000 clones, roughly 86% of them seen only once. Sequencing used peripheral blood, obtained on day 0 of AZD1222 vaccination. The receptors derive from an adult in good health.

The CDR3 nucleotides are TGTGCCAGCAGTAACGGCCGGGTTCGCAATCAGCCCCAGCATTTT. This translates into CASSNGRVRNQPQHF. This sequence joins TRBV6-5 and TRBJ1-5; no clear D gene. V was trimmed by 5 bases and J by 2 bases, leaving 13 bases between them. Germline V lookup: CDR1 MNHEY, CDR2 SVGAGI. The CDR3 has 15 amino acids.

The chain has TRBV6-6 and TRBJ2-5, with D tentatively TRBD1 (6 bases). Germline V gives CDR1 MNHNY, CDR2 SVGAGI (reference sequence). Trimming left V 8 bases short and J 3 bases short, with 10 bases between. The CDR3 extends over 12 amino acids. As DNA, the CDR3 is TGTGCCAGCCAGGGGTTTGAAGAGACCCAGTACTTC. Protein sequence: CASQGFEETQYF.

This chain links TRBV27 with TRBJ2-2, with 11 positions matching TRBD2. Germline loops: CDR1 MNHEY, CDR2 SMNVEV (reference sequence). J gave up 5 bases and V 4 bases, and 9 bases lay outside the gene matches. The CDR3 has 17 residues. In DNA, the CDR3 is TGTGCCAGCAGTTCTCTAGCGGGGGGAGGACGGACCGGGGAGCTGTTTTTT. Translated: CASSSLAGGGRTGELFF.

This clone appeared once. The rearrangement joins TRBV7-9 to TRBJ1-6, with D possibly being TRBD1 (5 bases). The CDR3 loop spans 14 amino acids. Trimming removed 1 base from V and 6 bases from J, with 7 bases in between. Germline V gives CDR1 SEHNR, CDR2 FQNEAQ (reference sequence). The CDR3 reads CASSLEQVNSPLHF. The CDR3 nucleotides are TGTGCCAGCAGCTTAGAACAGGTTAATTCACCCCTCCACTTT.

V and J are TRBV28 and TRBJ2-7, with a possible D match to TRBD2 (7 bases). This CDR3 contains 14 residues. V dropped 10 bases and J dropped 1 base, with 17 bases sitting between them. The germline CDR1 and CDR2 sequences are MDHEN and SYDVKM. The DNA of the CDR3 is TGTGCCATAACCTCTGGGGGGGCTTCCTACGAGCAGTACTTC. It encodes CAITSGGASYEQYF.

The rearrangement uses TRBV6-6 and TRBJ2-1; 11 positions agree with TRBD2. CDR3 length: 14 amino acids. Germline V lookup: CDR1 MNHNY, CDR2 SVGAGI (reference sequence). V trimming: 4 bases; J trimming: 9 bases; junction bases outside the gene matches: 5. For the CDR3, the DNA is TGTGCCAGCAGTTTAGCGGGGGGGCCAAGTGAGCAGTTCTTC. Residues: CASSLAGGPSEQFF.

This chain links TRBV5-1 with TRBJ2-7; 8 bases map to TRBD1. Germline assignment: CDR1 SGHRS and CDR2 YFSETQ. V shed 6 bases and J 3 bases; nucleotides not matched to a gene: 2. The CDR3 contains 12 residues. The CDR3 DNA sequence: TGCGCCAGCAAGACAGGGGTCTACGAGCAGTACTTC. This codes for CASKTGVYEQYF.

The chain employs TRBV6-4 and TRBJ2-2; 9 bases map to TRBD1. This CDR3 has 14 residues. Trimming cost V 3 bases and J 4 bases; bases outside gene matches: 0. Germline V gives CDR1 MRHNA, CDR2 SNTAGT. This CDR3 is CASSEQGATGELFF. The DNA for the CDR3 is TGTGCCAGCAGTGAACAGGGGGCCACCGGGGAGCTGTTTTTT.

About this clone: This may be a read error: a much more frequent sequence differs by one nucleotide. The chain uses TRBV28 and TRBJ1-1, with D possibly matching TRBD1 (6 bases). Trimming pared 2 bases from V and 4 bases from J, leaving 8 bases between. In germline, CDR1 is MDHEN, CDR2 SYDVKM. The CDR3 covers 13 residues. The CDR3 coding sequence is TGTGCCAGCAGTTTAAAGGGGGGCACTGAAGCTTTCTTT. The encoded protein is CASSLKGGTEAFF.

This clone was detected only once. CDR3: CASTLNSNTEAFF. The CDR3 nucleotides read TGTGCCAGTACCTTAAATTCGAACACTGAAGCTTTCTTT. The chain combines TRBV19 with TRBJ1-1; D is undetermined. The CDR3 is made up of 13 amino acids. Trimming stripped 7 bases from V and 1 base from J, with 10 bases between. The germline V gene has CDR1 LNHDA and CDR2 SQIVND (reference sequence).

The chain combines TRBV19 with TRBJ1-4; D unresolved. Germline V gene data show CDR1 as LNHDA and CDR2 as SQIVND (reference sequence). The CDR3 contains 15 residues. Trimming pared 6 bases from V and 10 bases from J, leaving 21 bases between. CDR3 sequence (DNA): TGTGCCAGTAGATCCCCCGGAATCGCCCGTGGAAAACTGTTTTTT. Protein product: CASRSPGIARGKLFF.

The count of this clone is one. The chain joins TRBV9 to TRBJ2-3; TRBD2 matches at 7 bases. The CDR3 contains 14 residues. Unmatched junction bases numbered 5, after V lost 5 bases and J lost 2 bases. The germline V gene has CDR1 SGDLS and CDR2 YYNGEE. CDR3 region: CASRKRDDTDTQYF. The CDR3 nucleotides are TGTGCCAGCAGAAAGCGGGACGACACAGATACGCAGTATTTT.

V is TRBV5-1 and J is TRBJ1-1; 8 bases map to TRBD1. Germline V gene sequence: CDR1 SGHRS, CDR2 YFSETQ. Losses at the gene ends were 0 bases for V and 8 bases for J; bases not matched to a gene: 6. The CDR3 consists of 14 residues. The CDR3 loop reads CASSLGDRNREAFF. CDR3 DNA sequence: TGCGCCAGCAGCTTGGGGGACAGGAACCGAGAAGCTTTCTTT.

In its sample, this clone was seen a few times. The chain employs TRBV11-2 and TRBJ2-1, with 8 bases aligning to TRBD2. Germline-derived CDR1 and CDR2 are SGHAT and FQNNGV. With V trimmed by 8 bases and J by 7 bases, 4 bases remained unmatched. This CDR3 spans 12 amino acids. The CDR3 loop is CASGGTSNEQFF. The CDR3 DNA reads TGTGCCAGCGGCGGGACTAGTAATGAGCAGTTCTTC.

The CDR3 here is CASSPSRTPNYGYTF. CDR3 coding DNA: TGTGCCAGCAGCCCATCGCGTACTCCTAACTATGGCTACACCTTC. The V call is TRBV11-2, the J call TRBJ1-2; D unclear. Germline V gene data show CDR1 as SGHAT and CDR2 as FQNNGV. V gave up 5 bases and J gave up 0 bases, with 13 bases separating them. The CDR3 has 15 residues. Full variable domain (outside the CDR3, taken from reference TRBV11-2 and TRBJ1-2): EAGVAQSPRYKIIEKRQSVAFWCNPISGHATLYWYQQILGQGPKLLIQFQNNGVVDDSQLPKDRFSAERLKGVDSTLKIQPAKLEDSAVYLCASSPSRTPNYGYTFGSGTRLTVV.

This clone came up once. CDR3 protein: CASSDAGQGGETQYF. DNA of the CDR3: TGTGCCAGCAGCGACGCCGGACAGGGCGGAGAGACCCAGTACTTC. The V call is TRBV5-4, the J call TRBJ2-5; 8 bases map to TRBD1. CDR1 and CDR2 from the germline V gene are SGHNT and YYREEE (reference sequence). This CDR3 spans 15 amino acids. V lost 4 bases and J lost 4; bases outside the gene matches: 9.

The chain couples TRBV3-1 (or the pseudogene TRBV3-2) to TRBJ2-7; TRBD2 agrees at 7 bases. The CDR3 contains 15 residues. Trimming at V came to 2 bases and at J to 0 bases, leaving 4 bases not matched to a gene. The V gene's germline CDR1 is LGHDT and CDR2 YNNKEL (reference sequence). The CDR3 loop reads CASSQPSGFSYEQYF. The CDR3 DNA reads as TGTGCCAGCAGCCAACCTAGCGGTTTCTCCTACGAGCAGTACTTC.

About this clone itself: The junction departs from the called germline gene at one end, perhaps through a read error. The gene calls are TRBV9 and TRBJ1-5; the match to TRBD1 covers 7 bases. The CDR3 totals 15 residues. The germline V gene encodes CDR1 SGDLS and CDR2 YYNGEE. The CDR3 spells CANSVGPAGGGPQHF. As DNA, the CDR3 is TGTGCCAACAGCGTAGGGCCGGCAGGGGGAGGGCCCCAGCATTTT.

J is TRBJ1-1 and V is TRBV4-1, with D uncertain. The CDR3 is made up of 14 amino acids. With 1 base removed from V and 5 bases from J, the gap between germline ends came to 11 bases. Germline V lookup: CDR1 MGHRA, CDR2 YSYEKL. As DNA, the CDR3 is TGCGCCAGCAGCCAAGCCTTGATAGGAACTGAAGCTTTCTTT. Protein: CASSQALIGTEAFF.

This clone was counted once. J is TRBJ2-7 and V is TRBV3-1 (or the pseudogene TRBV3-2), with TRBD1 as a possible D gene (6 bases). There are 14 residues in the CDR3. Germline V lookup: CDR1 LGHDT, CDR2 YNNKEL (reference sequence). The germline V and J ends were trimmed by 1 base and 5 bases, with 12 bases remaining between them. Written as DNA, the CDR3 is TGTGCCAGCAGCCAAGGACAGGTTGGAGACGAGCAGTACTTC. It is translated as CASSQGQVGDEQYF.

This clone was found a few times. The V and J genes are TRBV19 and TRBJ1-6; the D is unclear. The CDR3 runs to 12 residues. V shed 6 bases and J shed 7 bases, with 7 bases lying between them. Germline V CDR1 and CDR2: LNHDA, SQIVND (reference sequence). CDR3 in amino acids: CASSEGNSPLHF. CDR3 sequence (DNA): TGTGCCAGTAGCGAGGGCAATTCACCCCTCCACTTT. Complete variable domain (other parts from reference TRBV19 and TRBJ1-6): DGGITQSPKYLFRKEGQNVTLSCEQNLNHDAMYWYRQDPGQGLRLIYYSQIVNDFQKGDIAEGYSVSREKKESFPLTVTSAQKNPTAFYLCASSEGNSPLHFGNGTRLTVT.

Written as DNA, the CDR3 is TGTGCCAGCAGCCCATCCGGGACAGGGGTTGGCTACACCTTC. Protein: CASSPSGTGVGYTF. The chain uses TRBV7-9 and TRBJ1-2; 10 bases match TRBD1. Trimming cost V 5 bases and J 7 bases; bases outside gene matches: 7. CDR1 and CDR2 from the germline V gene are SEHNR and FQNEAQ (reference sequence). The CDR3 runs to 14 residues. The full variable domain, its missing parts supplied by reference TRBV7-9 and TRBJ1-2, is DTGVSQNPRHKITKRGQNVTFRCDPISEHNRLYWYRQTLGQGPEFLTYFQNEAQLEKSRLLSDRFSAERPKGSFSTLEIQRTEQGDSAMYLCASSPSGTGVGYTFGSGTRLTVV.

The gene calls are TRBV3-1 (or the pseudogene TRBV3-2) and TRBJ2-1; D may match TRBD1 or TRBD2 (6 bases each). The CDR3 runs to 13 residues. Trimming shortened V by 5 bases and J by 6 bases, and 11 bases separated the two germline ends. Germline CDR1 LGHDT, CDR2 YNNKEL (reference sequence). This CDR3 is CASSATGANEQFF. The CDR3 DNA sequence: TGTGCCAGCAGCGCGACGGGGGCCAATGAGCAGTTCTTC.

V and J are TRBV5-1 and TRBJ2-3; either TRBD1 or TRBD2 may fit D (5 bases each). The CDR3 loop spans 16 amino acids. The V gene's germline CDR1 is SGHRS and CDR2 YFSETQ. Between the trimmed V and J ends, which lost 2 bases and 0 bases, there was a span of 13 bases. CDR3 in amino acids: CASSFGALTSTDTQYF. DNA for the CDR3: TGCGCCAGCAGCTTCGGGGCCTTGACTAGCACAGATACGCAGTATTTT.